Below, 16 T cell receptor beta chains from the same sample are listed, as sequenced in a study of blood T cell repertoires in COVID-19. Repertoires were generated with immunoSEQ multiplex PCR, while TCRdb's copy carries only in-frame clones and drops some. The repertoire consists of more than 95,000 clones, with more than 80% occurring once and the leading ten covering approximately 10%. The sequencing sample was made of peripheral blood. The source of these receptors is a woman aged 70 to 79 with acute or convalescent COVID-19.

This clone came up a few times. The chain has TRBV28 and TRBJ2-1; unclear D gene. Trimming took 3 bases from V and 1 from J, leaving 10 bases between them. Germline CDR1 and CDR2: MDHEN and SYDVKM. The CDR3 consists of 15 residues. CDR3 protein: CASSFQRQSYNEQFF. DNA for the CDR3: TGTGCCAGCAGTTTCCAGAGACAATCCTACAATGAGCAGTTCTTC.

The gene calls are TRBV11-3 and TRBJ2-3; D gene unclear. This CDR3 is built from 14 residues. Per the germline V gene, CDR1 is SGHNT and CDR2 is YENEEA. V lost 0 bases and J 0 bases, leaving 4 bases between the germline ends. CDR3 sequence reads: CASSLDGSTDTQYF. CDR3 coding DNA: TGTGCCAGCAGCTTAGATGGCAGCACAGATACGCAGTATTTT.

V gene TRBV28 combines with J gene TRBJ1-2; 7 nucleotides match TRBD1. The CDR3 spans 14 residues. Unmatched junction bases numbered 9, after V lost 7 bases and J lost 4 bases. In germline, CDR1 is MDHEN, CDR2 SYDVKM. The CDR3 nucleotides read TGTGCCAGCACCCCGATCGGACAGGCCTATGGCTACACCTTC. Protein sequence: CASTPIGQAYGYTF.

The chain has TRBV9 and TRBJ1-1; 10 bases fit TRBD1. The CDR3 is 14 residues long. Germline V gene sequence: CDR1 SGDLS, CDR2 YYNGEE. The trim removed 3 bases at V and 6 bases at J, leaving 5 bases unmatched. The CDR3: CASSARQGASEAFF. In DNA form, the CDR3 reads TGTGCCAGCAGCGCACGACAGGGGGCATCTGAAGCTTTCTTT.

This chain joins TRBV10-3 and TRBJ1-4, with 8 bases identical to TRBD1. Germline V gene data show CDR1 as ENHRY and CDR2 as SYGVKD. The length of the CDR3 is 16 residues. The ends lost 2 bases at V and 8 bases at J; junction bases unmatched: 10. In DNA form, the CDR3 reads TGTGCCATCAGTGAGGCCCAGACAGGGGCGAACGAAAAACTGTTTTTT. Its protein is CAISEAQTGANEKLFF.

The gene calls are TRBV19 and TRBJ1-2; tentative D call: TRBD1 (5 bases). Germline CDR1 reads LNHDA; CDR2 reads SQIVND (reference sequence). The CDR3 totals 14 residues. Trimming removed 5 bases at V and 8 bases at J, with 18 bases between. CDR3 in amino acids: CASSLSTGGEGYTF. The DNA for the CDR3 is TGTGCCAGTAGTCTCTCGACGGGGGGTGAAGGCTACACCTTC.

The chain has TRBV5-1 and TRBJ1-1; D is undetermined. V lost 4 bases and J 4 bases, leaving 17 bases between the germline ends. This CDR3 region has 15 residues. From germline, CDR1 is SGHRS and CDR2 YFSETQ. The CDR3 reads CASSTFGRAGTEAFF. The CDR3 region has the DNA TGCGCCAGCAGCACCTTCGGGAGGGCCGGCACTGAAGCTTTCTTT. The full variable domain, completed using reference TRBV5-1 and TRBJ1-1, is KAGVTQTPRYLIKTRGQQVTLSCSPISGHRSVSWYQQTPGQGLQFLFEYFSETQRNKGNFPGRFSGRQFSNSRSEMNVSTLELGDSALYLCASSTFGRAGTEAFFGQGTRLTVV.

The genes are TRBV7-9 and TRBJ2-7; tentative D call: TRBD1 (6 bases). The CDR3 runs to 15 residues. The V gene lost 7 bases and the J gene lost 2 bases, with 18 bases spanning the gap. Germline CDR1 is SEHNR and CDR2 is FQNEAQ (reference sequence). The CDR3 region is CASTDVRGAPYEQYF. The CDR3, as DNA: TGTGCCAGCACAGACGTCAGGGGAGCCCCCTACGAGCAGTACTTC.

The chain recombines TRBV7-2 with TRBJ2-2; D may be TRBD1 (6 bases). The CDR3 length is 16 residues. Germline V gives CDR1 SGHTA, CDR2 FQGNSA. V was pared by 2 bases and J by 2 bases, with 12 bases between. CDR3 loop: CASSLNRDPNTGELFF. CDR3 DNA sequence: TGTGCCAGCAGCTTAAACAGGGACCCTAACACCGGGGAGCTGTTTTTT.

This clone has only one observation. The V call is TRBV27, the J call TRBJ1-2, with D possibly TRBD1 on 5 matching bases. Trimming took 7 bases from V and 8 from J, leaving 14 bases between them. This CDR3 has 12 residues. Germline V gene lookup returns CDR1 MNHEY and CDR2 SMNVEV (reference sequence). The CDR3 loop is CASTSGVGGYTF. CDR3 in DNA: TGTGCCAGCACCTCGGGGGTTGGCGGCTACACCTTC.

This CDR3 reads CASLLAGGRETQYF. CDR3 bases: TGTGCCAGCTTGCTAGCGGGAGGGAGGGAGACCCAGTACTTC. The chain recombines TRBV7-2 with TRBJ2-5, with 12 bases that match TRBD2. This CDR3 contains 14 residues. V dropped 8 bases and J dropped 5; count of bases not matched to a gene: 6. CDR1 SGHTA and CDR2 FQGNSA come from the germline V gene.

This chain joins TRBV9 and TRBJ2-2, with 7 positions matching TRBD1. Germline V lookup: CDR1 SGDLS, CDR2 YYNGEE. V shed 2 bases, J shed 4 bases, and the junction held 11 bases outside the gene matches. This CDR3 is 17 amino acids long. CDR3 DNA: TGTGCCAGCAGCGTCCTTCCCGGGACAGATGCCACCGGGGAGCTGTTTTTT. Amino acid sequence: CASSVLPGTDATGELFF.

This clone is medium-sized in the sample. The chain employs TRBV11-2 and TRBJ2-5, with D possibly TRBD2 on 6 matching bases. CDR3 length equals 12 residues. Looked up from germline, CDR1 is SGHAT and CDR2 is FQNNGV. V was pared by 6 bases and J by 5 bases, with 10 bases between. The CDR3 reads CASSPGDETQYF. CDR3 nucleotides: TGTGCCAGCAGTCCGGGGGACGAGACCCAGTACTTC.

The gene calls are TRBV12-5 and TRBJ1-3, with D perhaps TRBD1 (6 bases). This CDR3 spans 16 amino acids. CDR1 LGHNT and CDR2 FRNRAP come from the germline V gene. With 2 bases removed from V and 2 bases from J, the gap between germline ends came to 13 bases. CDR3 nucleotide sequence: TGTGCTAGTGGTTTGACCCAGGGGTTTGCTGGAAACACCATATATTTT. This encodes CASGLTQGFAGNTIYF.

This clone has a single count. The V and J genes are TRBV4-1 and TRBJ2-7; 7 bases match TRBD2. The CDR3 covers 15 residues. The germline CDR1 and CDR2 sequences are MGHRA and YSYEKL. V dropped 0 bases and J dropped 2; count of bases not matched to a gene: 4. CDR3 region: CASSQEITSAYEQYF. CDR3 nucleotide sequence: TGCGCCAGCAGCCAAGAAATTACTAGCGCCTACGAGCAGTACTTC.

The V gene is TRBV18, the J gene TRBJ1-1; no firm D call. Trimming left V 1 base short and J 1 base short, with 4 bases between. Germline V CDR1 and CDR2: KGHSH, LQKENI. The CDR3 spans 13 residues. This CDR3 is CASSPHKNTEAFF. The CDR3 nucleotides are TGTGCCAGCTCACCACACAAGAACACTGAAGCTTTCTTT. Full variable domain (rest looked up from reference TRBV18 and TRBJ1-1): NAGVMQNPRHLVRRRGQEARLRCSPMKGHSHVYWYRQLPEEGLKFMVYLQKENIIDESGMPKERFSAEFPKEGPSILRIQQVVRGDSAAYFCASSPHKNTEAFFGQGTRLTVV.